What follows is one TCR beta chain and its context. Its antigen is still unknown. The data stem from a study of T cell responses to AZD1222 COVID-19 vaccine. Study results and limitations: No day 14 peak samples; only post-peak repertoires were characterized. Receipt of two AZD1222 doses was followed by a rise in Spike-specific TCR breadth and depth.

Measured with immunoSEQ multiplex PCR; TCRdb has only the in-frame clones, and not every one. The repertoire holds 90,000 to 150,000 clones, with more than 75% as singletons. CDR3 length equals 15 residues. V was shortened by 1 base and J by 7 bases, with 11 bases between the two germline ends. Germline CDR1 reads LGHDT; CDR2 reads YNNKEL (reference sequence). Sequencing was performed on peripheral blood, taken on day 0 of AZD1222 vaccination. This clonotype was sampled from an adult in good health. The rearrangement uses TRBV3-1 (or the pseudogene TRBV3-2) and TRBJ1-6; no definite D call. This chain's CDR3 is CASSQGYRGNSPLHF. CDR3 bases: TGTGCCAGCAGCCAAGGGTACCGTGGCAATTCACCCCTCCACTTT.